The clone carrying this T cell receptor beta chain was seen more than once but under ten times. The record originates from a study of control samples from healthy donors and cancer patients. The V gene end was trimmed by 2 bases and the J gene end by 3 bases; junction bases not matched to a gene: 4. CDR3 length equals 15 residues. Germline lookup yields CDR1 MGHDK and CDR2 SYGVNS. Sequencing was performed with immunoSEQ multiplex PCR; in TCRdb, only in-frame clones are kept and a portion is missing. The sample lists 140,000 or so clones, about 91% occurring once. Sequences were obtained from blood. The TCR originated in a man aged 30 to 39 in good health. The chain joins TRBV25-1 to TRBJ1-5, with TRBD1 matching over 7 bases. The CDR3 nucleotides are TGTGCCAGCAGTGAACGGGACAGCCACAATCAGCCCCAGCATTTT. Amino acids: CASSERDSHNQPQHF.